This T cell receptor (beta chain) came from a study of cytomegalovirus exposure and HLA in healthy donors (dated by TCRdb to 2017 to 2019). Background for the entire study: According to an earlier analysis of several hundred of the donors, about 179 million T cells yielded 90 million to 140 million unique TCR beta sequences and less than 300 Gb of sequence data. Along with the roughly 670-subject first cohort, a separate validation cohort of around 120 different subjects was used. Alongside the repertoire data, information on donor age, sex, ethnicity and CMV serostatus was compiled. In the later analysis, no new phenotypic data were used to find candidate immune exposures; instead, reliance was placed on TCR beta sequences and their occurrence across donors. A later analysis re-examined previously published TCR beta repertoires from roughly 650 donors and added high-resolution HLA genotyping to investigate patterns of TCR occurrence. Using immunosequencing, the study profiled T cell repertoires from roughly 650 subjects and related those repertoires to cytomegalovirus serostatus. All discovery cohort repertoires had been generated using a single sequencing platform. Class I and class II HLA loci were covered by the typing at four-digit resolution. To predict cytomegalovirus infection status, the study combined high-throughput TCR immunosequencing, statistical association of individual TCRs with disease status, and machine learning. Roughly 5 DR-DQ haplotypes were handled as single units for association and clustering, since linkage in the cohort was strong. In a later genetic analysis, genome-wide SNP genotypes for about three fifths of the 666 donors were used, and that subset was treated as a discovery cohort. Of the approximately 400 genotyped donors, 65% to 90% fell in the genetic ancestry cluster associated with self-reported Caucasian donors. An early release covering about 600 HLA-typed donors comprised approximately 290 gigabases of sequencing data and approximately 85 million unique TCR sequences. On average, roughly 200,000 unique TCR beta nucleotide sequences were sequenced per donor among roughly 430 genotyped donors of the cohort, with roughly 18% of those sequences being non-productive. An earlier analysis of some 500 of the donors applied high-throughput TCR beta sequencing to assess whether each TCR beta V gene segment acted as functional or pseudogenic. Typing coverage differed by locus: A, B, C, DRB1 and DQB1 were typed in about 620-630 donors, DQA1 in roughly 500, DPA1 in some 570, and DPB1 in 472. The aim of the study was to test whether cataloging public T cell receptors could identify signatures of past pathogen exposure. Study-wide conclusions, independent of this receptor: According to a later analysis, most CMV-associated TCR beta chains appeared to be HLA-restricted, and the HLA associations seemed to be driven largely by CMV exposure. An association between a missense DCLRE1C variant and V-gene and J-gene trimming of TCR beta chains was found in a later genetic analysis and replicated in an independent cohort. It was suggested by the authors that the approach could potentially be generalized to other disease states and immunological phenotypes. A further reported finding was that TCR beta sequences accurately predicted the HLA-A and HLA-B alleles for most subjects in the first cohort. The cohort was sequenced for TCR beta chains only, and without alpha or paired-chain data the features that could be detected were limited. A cluster of highly shared sequence variants was judged likely to represent a technical artifact of the sequencing pipeline. The earlier analysis of nearly 600 of the donors excluded 15 to 20 rarely observed V segments, including chromosome 9 orphons, because counts were too low. Immune exposure information for the cohort was limited to CMV serostatus. Three of the identified cytomegalovirus-associated TCR beta chains were confirmed in vitro to be specific for cytomegalovirus antigens. At a false discovery rate of 0.05, a later analysis linked 15,000 to 20,000 TCR beta sequences to specific HLA alleles. Because HLA typing was unavailable for some donors at each locus, only the typed subset was used in association tests. Roughly uniform sequencing depth across donors was assumed in presence/absence analyses, although this assumption may not hold. The classifier was reported to diagnose cytomegalovirus status with high specificity and sensitivity in both the original cohort and the validation cohort. The 87-base-pair reads could not distinguish some IMGT-functional V segments, including TRBV6-2 and TRBV6-3, so those segments were excluded. When HLA alleles, especially DR and DQ, strongly co-occurred, TCR associations were difficult to assign to individual alleles. According to a later analysis, parvovirus B19, influenza, CMV and Epstein-Barr virus appeared linked to several top co-occurrence clusters. A total of fewer than 200 TCR beta chains were listed by the study as associated with cytomegalovirus. Linkage disequilibrium might explain the correlated functional status among segregating V segments, but an unknown experimental factor could not be ruled out. In a later analysis, TCR association rates were found to vary across HLA loci, with the most associated TCRs seen for DRB1 alleles and the fewest for HLA-C alleles. In a later analysis, HLA-associated TCR beta chains were found to be more clonally expanded and to have lower generation probabilities than equally common non-associated chains. An earlier analysis of 587 of the donors showed that most TCR beta V segments appeared in productive rearrangements either about 87% or about 30% of the time, which broadly matched IMGT annotations. Compared with the 666-donor mean, donors in an Asian-associated ancestry cluster had fewer N-insertions in productive TCRs, according to a later genetic analysis. Most TCR sequences were observed very rarely across donors, whereas some public TCRs were present in many individuals.

Trimming at the junction amounts to 5 bases on V and 3 bases on J, and the germline ends lie 8 bases apart. The CDR3 goes from the cysteine to the phenylalanine over 13 residues. Only the CDR3 DNA stays, 39 bases, in frame from base 1. CDR1 and CDR2 (SEHNR, FQNEAQ) derive from the germline V gene (reference sequence). This clone was found once. No cognate antigen has been identified for it. Per-nucleotide qualities are absent, and no much larger clonotype sits a single base away. The cohort was made up of roughly 670 healthy bone marrow donors. All cohort members were sampled while nominally healthy, although unrecorded immune exposures were likely present. The donor was CMV seronegative and belonged to the group of under 400 seronegative cohort members. A peripheral blood sample was provided by each donor, and peripheral blood mononuclear cells were used for TCR beta sequencing. Genomic DNA was extracted from the blood cell samples with the Qiagen DNeasy Blood Extraction Kit.

Libraries were built with the immunoSEQ multiplex PCR assay. The multiplex PCR relied on a mix of 60 forward primers for TCR Vbeta segments and 13 reverse primers for TCR Jbeta segments. The CDR3 region of rearranged TCR beta genes was amplified from genomic DNA with a multiplex PCR assay. Amplified TCR beta libraries were sequenced as 87-base-pair reads on the Illumina HiSeq System. As for how the authors treated the data: In a later analysis, 77 million or so unique TCR beta chains were counted across the 650 to 750 repertoires, and roughly 11 million of these chains were shared by at least two donors. Raw reads were error-corrected and collapsed into unique sequences with a nearest-neighbor algorithm that merged closely related sequences to remove PCR and sequencing errors. To assign V, D and J gene segments, CDR3 sequences were aligned to IMGT reference sequences. For a sequence to be retained, at least a six-nucleotide match to both a V gene segment and a J gene segment was required. Rearrangements were classified as productive when the CDR3 lacked stop codons and remained in frame with V and J, and all other rearrangements were classified as non-productive. Following IMGT convention, CDR3 was defined as the stretch from the second conserved V-encoded cysteine to the conserved J-encoded phenylalanine. In an earlier analysis of approximately 500 of the donors, sequences lacking an unambiguous match to a single V gene segment were excluded. An earlier analysis of 587 of the donors classified V segments as functional when productive rearrangements were above 56.7% and as segregating when the standard deviation between donors was above 5%. A statistical classification framework was built for diagnosing cytomegalovirus status from the catalog of TCR beta chain sequences. In a later analysis, TCR nucleotide sequences were compared against IMGT/GENE-DB human TR gene sequences so that V and J genes could be assigned. A later analysis assigned CDR3 sequences and most-parsimonious VDJ recombination scenarios with the TCRdist pipeline. A later analysis defined each TCR beta chain by its CDR3 amino acid sequence plus V-gene family, and excluded reads lacking a unique V-gene family. As a way to deal with suspected cross-contamination and a sequencing artifact, a later analysis dropped nearly 600 nucleotide sequences that were highly shared and had low generation probability. In a later analysis, a clonal expansion index for each public chain was calculated from normalized within-repertoire ranks of inferred template counts. In a later analysis, generation probabilities were computed using a VDJ recombination model fitted to out-of-frame rearrangements, and the results were checked against IGoR. Hypergeometric tests were used in a later analysis to score TCR-TCR, TCR-HLA and TCR-CMV co-occurrence, with a repertoire-size bias correction applied to the TCR pairs. False discovery rates were estimated in a later analysis by permuting HLA or CMV assignments 20 times. In a later analysis, co-occurring TCRs were grouped using DBSCAN, with TCRdist sequence similarity added in when clustering inside HLA-allele-positive subsets. Repertoires with fewer than 30,000 or more than 120,000 public chains were left out of co-occurrence clustering, as were about 5 repertoires with anomalous nucleotide sharing. Here the immuneACCESS table is served through TCRdb, limited to in-frame sequences with V and J called. Missing clones are a known gap in these copies; in checked studies unresolved V genes cover under half, and the rest lacks a known reason. From that table come the V and J calls and clone size; the DNA was used to work out D and trimming. Here the sample has roughly 240,000 clones; 70% to 90% occur a single time. The ten largest clones capture roughly 0.22% of the sample.

Sequencing was performed on PBMCs. This chain joins TRBV7-9 to TRBJ2-1; the D gene assignment is ambiguous. The sequence derives from a girl aged 2 to 9 in good health and CMV-seronegative. The nucleotide sequence reads TGTGCCAGCAGCCCCAGGAACTACAATGAGCAGTTCTTC. This yields the protein CASSPRNYNEQFF.